The sequence of this T cell receptor beta chain was determined in a study of cytotoxic CD8 clonotypes in ibrutinib-treated CLL. Germline V gives CDR1 SGHDN, CDR2 FVKESK. The CDR3 length is 16 residues. After removal of 0 bases from V and 10 bases from J, the junction contained 7 bases not matched to a gene. A note on this clone: The antigen is not known.

The study's findings and limits: Relative to age-matched healthy donors, clonality at baseline was higher, and it tracked circulating CD8+ T-cell counts.

TCRdb keeps only in-frame clones here, not all; method: immunoSEQ multiplex PCR. The repertoire holds 200,000 to 250,000 clones, with 60% to 80% as singletons. The sample consisted of PBMCs, taken after 12 months of ibrutinib treatment. V usage is TRBV14 and J usage is TRBJ1-4; TRBD1 aligns across 11 bases. The sequence was collected from a human donor with chronic lymphocytic leukemia. The CDR3 nucleotides read TGTGCCAGCAGCCAAGACACCGGGACAGGGGGTCGAAAACTGTTTTTT. As protein: CASSQDTGTGGRKLFF.